This T cell receptor (beta chain) was observed in a study of blood T cell repertoires in COVID-19. For the study at large: Acute and convalescent COVID-19 specimens originated in the United States, Italy and Spain. PBMCs, B-cell-depleted T cells, or T cells provided the cDNA or gDNA that made up the material.

Methods used by the authors: Estimated nucleated cell counts came from reference gene primer amplification. Profiled with immunoSEQ multiplex PCR; TCRdb holds only in-frame clones, not every one. V, J and clone size derive from that table, while D and trimming were established from the DNA sequence. The repertoire holds 360,000 or so clones, with approximately 84% as singletons. This CDR3 has 13 residues. V was shortened by 2 bases and J by 11 bases, with 12 bases between the two germline ends. Per germline, CDR1 SEHNR and CDR2 FQNEAQ (reference sequence). This clone has just a few counts. Two negative PCRs, clearance, or symptom resolution had been documented for recovered Cohort 3 donors.

What was sequenced was PBMCs or T cells enriched from blood (not recorded which). This chain connects TRBV7-9 to TRBJ1-4; unclear D gene. The TCR comes from a woman aged 25 to 45 who had recovered from COVID-19. CDR3 residues: CASSLSNSRKLFF. CDR3 sequence (DNA): TGTGCCAGCAGCTTAAGTAACAGTAGGAAACTGTTTTTT.